A selection of T cell receptor beta chains follows, all from one sample in a study of blood T cell repertoires in COVID-19. The data were produced by immunoSEQ multiplex PCR, yet TCRdb's version contains in-frame clones alone and is incomplete. The sample shows some 170,000 clones, over 60% of them seen only once. Material: peripheral blood. The source is a man aged 60 to 69 with acute or convalescent COVID-19. CDR3s include the opening cysteine and the closing phenylalanine or tryptophan. D genes are given only for firm matches. Some rows mark clone size as missing; the rest say once, few, many or name a class of expanded clone.

>TRBV15|.|TRBJ1-5|.
CATSRDRAQPQHF
TGTGCCACCAGCAGAGACAGGGCTCAGCCCCAGCATTTT
>TRBV18|TRBD2|TRBJ2-7|once
CASSPPGGFEQYF
TGTGCCAGCTCACCACCGGGGGGGTTCGAGCAGTACTTC
>TRBV5-1|TRBD1|TRBJ1-1|.
CASSLAGKGANTEAFF
TGCGCCAGCAGCTTGGCCGGTAAGGGGGCCAACACTGAAGCTTTCTTT
>TRBV7-9|.|TRBJ2-2|.
CASAGGAGELFF
TGTGCCAGCGCTGGAGGGGCCGGGGAGCTGTTTTTT
>TRBV7-2|TRBD1|TRBJ2-5|.
CASSLGRDRGKGTQYF
TGTGCCAGCAGCTTAGGAAGGGACAGGGGGAAGGGGACCCAGTACTTC
>TRBV3-1/TRBV3-2|TRBD1|TRBJ2-7|.
CASSPTGDKYEQYF
TGTGCCAGCAGCCCGACAGGGGATAAATACGAGCAGTACTTC
>TRBV7-3|TRBD2|TRBJ2-2|.
CASSLNPSGVGELFF
TGTGCCAGCAGCTTAAACCCTAGCGGGGTTGGGGAGCTGTTTTTT
>TRBV11-3|.|TRBJ2-2|.
CASSFTGPGELFF
TGTGCCAGCAGCTTTACAGGCCCCGGGGAGCTGTTTTTT
>TRBV5-1|TRBD1|TRBJ2-7|.
CASSLWDSGNEQYF
TGCGCCAGCAGCTTGTGGGACAGTGGTAACGAGCAGTACTTC
>TRBV7-3|TRBD2|TRBJ2-5|.
CASSLSGLAGGLQETQYF
TGTGCCAGCAGCTTATCCGGACTAGCGGGGGGGTTGCAAGAGACCCAGTACTTC
>TRBV19|TRBD1|TRBJ1-1|.
CASSISGQVGTEAFF
TGTGCCAGTAGTATATCGGGACAGGTAGGCACTGAAGCTTTCTTT
>TRBV10-1|.|TRBJ2-7|.
CASSVPGRRSYEQYF
TGCGCCAGCAGTGTACCAGGTAGACGCTCCTACGAGCAGTACTTC
>TRBV11-2|.|TRBJ2-2|few
CASSFRAGELFF
TGTGCCAGCAGCTTTCGAGCCGGGGAGCTGTTTTTT
>TRBV4-1|TRBD1|TRBJ1-5|few
CASSQVGQGFGSNQPQHF
TGCGCCAGCAGCCAAGTGGGACAGGGATTTGGGAGCAATCAGCCCCAGCATTTT
>TRBV12-3/TRBV12-4|.|TRBJ1-1|.
CASSFGGTEAFF
TGTGCCAGCAGTTTCGGGGGGACTGAAGCTTTCTTT
>TRBV5-1|.|TRBJ1-6|few
CASSSGANYNSPLHF
TGCGCCAGCAGCTCTGGGGCAAACTATAATTCACCCCTCCACTTT
>TRBV11-3|TRBD2|TRBJ2-3|.
CASSLNGGASDTQYF
TGTGCCAGCAGCTTAAACGGGGGGGCTTCAGATACGCAGTATTTT
>TRBV28|TRBD1|TRBJ1-3|.
CASSPPSNRGISGNTIYF
TGTGCCAGCAGTCCCCCCTCAAACAGGGGCATCTCTGGAAACACCATATATTTT
>TRBV10-3|.|TRBJ1-3|.
CAISESGRVSGNTIYF
TGTGCCATCAGTGAGTCGGGCAGGGTGTCTGGAAACACCATATATTTT
>TRBV2|.|TRBJ1-1|.
CASSEYRGDEAFF
TGTGCCAGCAGTGAATATCGGGGGGATGAAGCTTTCTTT
>TRBV19|.|TRBJ1-2|.
CASSIGRTDGYTF
TGTGCCAGTAGTATAGGTAGAACGGATGGCTACACCTTC